This TCR beta chain was observed in a study of shared clonotypes between healthy human individuals. Sequencing used immunoSEQ multiplex PCR; TCRdb keeps in-frame clones, though not all of them. Here the sample spans fewer than 700,000 clones, roughly 79% being singletons. The sequence came from a woman aged 40 to 55 in good health. Some clones in this sample may be carry-over from other donors' samples. The sequencing input was PBMCs.

The CDR3 sequence is CASSLDGRLRQETQYF. CDR3 nucleotides: TGCGCCAGCAGCTTGGATGGCCGGCTTCGACAAGAGACCCAGTACTTC. The V and J genes are TRBV5-1 and TRBJ2-5; D not resolved. From germline, CDR1 is SGHRS and CDR2 YFSETQ. The CDR3 length is 16 residues. Trimming removed 0 bases at V and 2 bases at J, with 14 bases between.